This TCR beta chain was observed in a study of cytomegalovirus exposure and HLA in healthy donors listed by TCRdb under 2017. Regarding the complete study: In an earlier analysis of approximately 640 of the donors, about 260 Gb of sequence data and 120 million or so unique TCR beta sequences from roughly 190 million T cells were reported. Around 300 gigabases of sequencing data and tens of millions of unique TCR sequences were included in an early release covering 550 to 650 HLA-typed donors. The genetic ancestry cluster associated with self-reported Caucasian donors included about 81% of the approximately 400 genotyped donors. The aim of the study was to test whether cataloging public T cell receptors could identify signatures of past pathogen exposure. Using immunosequencing, the study profiled T cell repertoires from approximately 700 subjects and related those repertoires to cytomegalovirus serostatus. In addition to the first cohort of approximately 670 subjects, a separate validation cohort of approximately 120 different subjects was used. To predict cytomegalovirus infection status, the study brought together high-throughput TCR immunosequencing, statistical association of individual TCRs with disease status, and machine learning. A later analysis re-analyzed previously published TCR beta repertoires from 666 donors and added high-resolution HLA genotyping to study TCR occurrence patterns. Rather than using new phenotypic data, the later analysis identified candidate immune exposures from TCR beta sequences and from how often those sequences occurred across donors. To decide whether each TCR beta V gene segment behaved as functional or pseudogenic, an earlier analysis of approximately 590 of the donors relied on high-throughput TCR beta sequencing. Donor age, sex, ethnicity and CMV serostatus were compiled alongside the repertoire data. A later genetic analysis took genome-wide SNP genotypes for 398 of the 666 donors and used that subset as a discovery cohort. Every discovery cohort repertoire had been produced on one sequencing platform. Both class I and class II loci were covered by HLA typing, at four-digit resolution. The number of donors typed differed by locus, with 629-630 for A, B, C, DRB1 and DQB1, roughly 550 for DQA1, some 570 for DPA1, and roughly 450 for DPB1. Roughly 5 DR-DQ haplotypes were handled as single units for association and clustering, since linkage in the cohort was strong. Across approximately 420 genotyped donors of the cohort, an average of about 250,000 unique TCR beta nucleotide sequences per donor were sequenced, and 15% to 20% of those sequences were non-productive.

Library preparation was by the immunoSEQ multiplex PCR assay. For the multiplex PCR, a mixture combining 60 forward primers for TCR Vbeta segments and 13 reverse primers for TCR Jbeta segments was used. The CDR3 region of rearranged TCR beta genes was amplified from genomic DNA with a multiplex PCR assay. Amplified TCR beta libraries were sequenced as 87-base-pair reads on the Illumina HiSeq System. The study's own analysis went as follows. A later analysis counted approximately 74 million unique TCR beta chains across the 650 to 800 repertoires, and 9 million to 14 million of these chains were shared by at least two donors. Raw reads were error-corrected and collapsed into unique sequences with a nearest-neighbor algorithm that merged closely related sequences to remove PCR and sequencing errors. V, D and J gene segments were assigned by aligning CDR3 sequences to IMGT reference sequences. For a sequence to be retained, a match of at least six nucleotides was required to both a V gene segment and a J gene segment. A rearrangement counted as productive if the CDR3 had no stop codons and remained in frame with V and J, and every other rearrangement counted as non-productive. Following IMGT convention, CDR3 was defined as the stretch from the second conserved V-encoded cysteine to the conserved J-encoded phenylalanine. The earlier analysis of 500 to 650 of the donors excluded any sequence lacking an unambiguous match to a single V gene segment. An earlier analysis of roughly 590 of the donors called V segments functional above 56.7% productive rearrangements and segregating when the between-donor standard deviation exceeded 5%. To diagnose cytomegalovirus status from the catalog of TCR beta chain sequences, a statistical classification framework was built. In a later analysis, V and J genes were assigned by comparing TCR nucleotide sequences against IMGT/GENE-DB human TR gene sequences. In a later analysis, CDR3 sequences and most-parsimonious VDJ recombination scenarios were assigned using the TCRdist pipeline. In a later analysis, every TCR beta chain was defined by the combination of its CDR3 amino acid sequence and its V-gene family, and reads without a unique V-gene family were dropped. In a later analysis, 500 to 650 highly shared, low-generation-probability nucleotide sequences were removed to address suspected cross-contamination and a sequencing artifact. For each public chain, a later analysis derived a clonal expansion index from normalized ranks of inferred template counts within each repertoire. A later analysis computed generation probabilities with a VDJ recombination model fitted to out-of-frame rearrangements, and checked the results against IGoR. In a later analysis, TCR-TCR, TCR-HLA and TCR-CMV co-occurrence was scored with hypergeometric tests, and a repertoire-size bias correction was applied to TCR pairs. False discovery rates were estimated in a later analysis by permuting HLA or CMV assignments 20 times. In a later analysis, co-occurring TCRs were grouped using DBSCAN, with TCRdist sequence similarity added in when clustering inside HLA-allele-positive subsets. Repertoires with fewer than 30,000 or more than 120,000 public chains were left out of co-occurrence clustering, as were five repertoires with anomalous nucleotide sharing. Sourced from immuneACCESS, this table was stored by TCRdb with only in-frame sequences that have V and J called. A share of the clones is absent; for the studies checked, an unresolved V gene accounts for under half, and the remainder has no known explanation. That table furnishes V, J and clone size, whereas the DNA furnished D and trimming. The sample profile shows around 90,000 clones; around 67% of them were found once. The ten largest make up over 2% of the sample.

The germline V gene (reference sequence) provides CDR1 LNHNV and CDR2 YYDKDF. Including cysteine and phenylalanine, the CDR3 has 15 amino acids. Only the CDR3 DNA is retained, 45 bases long and in frame from the first base. Trimming accounts for 0 bases at V and 4 bases at J, while the number of junction bases matched to no gene is 3. Results and caveats for the whole study, not just this receptor: In a later analysis, about 16,000 TCR beta sequences were associated with specific HLA alleles at a false discovery rate of 0.05. When HLA alleles, especially DR and DQ, strongly co-occurred, TCR associations were difficult to assign to individual alleles. Because HLA typing was unavailable for some donors at each locus, only the typed subset was used in association tests. The authors suggested that the approach could potentially be extended to other disease states and immunological phenotypes. Correlated functional status among segregating V segments might reflect linkage disequilibrium, but an unknown experimental factor could not be ruled out. Several of the top co-occurrence clusters appeared to be linked to parvovirus B19, influenza, CMV and Epstein-Barr virus, according to a later analysis. Some IMGT-functional V segments, including TRBV6-2 and TRBV6-3, could not be distinguished by the 87-base-pair reads and were therefore excluded. In a later analysis, most CMV-associated TCR beta chains were found to appear HLA-restricted, with HLA associations seemingly driven largely by CMV exposure. This cohort had only TCR beta chains sequenced, and the lack of alpha or paired-chain data limited which features could be detected. A total of 150 or so TCR beta chains were listed by the study as associated with cytomegalovirus. V-gene and J-gene trimming of TCR beta chains was associated with a missense DCLRE1C variant in a later genetic analysis, and the association was replicated in an independent cohort. Immune exposure information for the cohort was limited to CMV serostatus. A later analysis found that TCR association rates varied across HLA loci, with DRB1 alleles showing the most associated TCRs and HLA-C alleles the fewest. A few of the identified cytomegalovirus-associated TCR beta chains were confirmed in vitro to be specific for cytomegalovirus antigens. The classifier was reported to diagnose cytomegalovirus status with high specificity and sensitivity in both the original cohort and the validation cohort. The presence/absence analyses assumed that sequencing depth was roughly uniform across donors, and that assumption may not be true. Compared with the 666-donor mean, donors in an Asian-associated ancestry cluster had fewer N-insertions in productive TCRs, according to a later genetic analysis. Most TCR sequences were seen in very few donors, while some public TCRs were found in many individuals. A further reported finding was that TCR beta sequences accurately predicted the HLA-A and HLA-B alleles for most subjects in the first cohort. In an earlier analysis of some 540 of the donors, most TCR beta V segments appeared in productive rearrangements about 90% or about 30% of the time, broadly matching IMGT annotations. The earlier analysis of 587 of the donors excluded some 15 rarely observed V segments, including chromosome 9 orphons, because counts were too low. The sequencing pipeline was judged likely to have produced a cluster of highly shared sequence variants as a technical artifact. Compared with equally common non-associated chains, HLA-associated TCR beta chains in a later analysis were more clonally expanded and had lower generation probabilities.

In the case of this clone: The specificity of this receptor is unknown. No much larger clone is present one base from it, and per-base qualities are unavailable.

The cohort was made up of approximately 700 healthy bone marrow donors. At the time of sampling, every cohort member was nominally healthy, though immune exposures that went unrecorded were likely present. Of the 666 cohort members, 289 had positive CMV serostatus and approximately 360 had negative CMV serostatus, and CMV serostatus was not recorded for the donor. Each donor provided a peripheral blood sample, and peripheral blood mononuclear cells were used for TCR beta sequencing. The Qiagen DNeasy Blood Extraction Kit was used to extract genomic DNA from the blood cell samples. The rearrangement combines TRBV15 with TRBJ2-7; 10 central nucleotides agree with TRBD2. The source material was PBMCs. This TCR derives from a human donor in good health. The CDR3 reads CATSRELAGKYEQYF. The nucleotides are TGTGCCACCAGCAGAGAACTAGCGGGGAAGTACGAGCAGTACTTC.